This T cell receptor (beta chain) was sequenced in a study of neoadjuvant anti-PD-1 for oral cavity cancer. The CDR3 spans 16 residues. Trimming removed 2 bases from V and 4 bases from J; junction bases left unmatched: 5. Germline V gives CDR1 GTSNPN, CDR2 SVGIG (reference sequence). Some clones are missing from TCRdb's copy, which holds only in-frame ones; the method was immunoSEQ multiplex PCR. The data show roughly 14,000 clones, roughly 80% seen once. The time point was: after neoadjuvant nivolumab, at surgical resection. This clone has a single count. The TCR was taken from a person between 40 and 85 years old with oral cavity squamous cell carcinoma. The chain is built from TRBV30 and TRBJ2-3, with 14 bases fitting TRBD2. The source was PBMCs, collected after nivolumab (anti-PD-1) treatment. Here the CDR3 DNA reads TGTGCCTGGAGTTCAGGACTAGCGGGAGGATCAGATACGCAGTATTTT. It is translated as CAWSSGLAGGSDTQYF.